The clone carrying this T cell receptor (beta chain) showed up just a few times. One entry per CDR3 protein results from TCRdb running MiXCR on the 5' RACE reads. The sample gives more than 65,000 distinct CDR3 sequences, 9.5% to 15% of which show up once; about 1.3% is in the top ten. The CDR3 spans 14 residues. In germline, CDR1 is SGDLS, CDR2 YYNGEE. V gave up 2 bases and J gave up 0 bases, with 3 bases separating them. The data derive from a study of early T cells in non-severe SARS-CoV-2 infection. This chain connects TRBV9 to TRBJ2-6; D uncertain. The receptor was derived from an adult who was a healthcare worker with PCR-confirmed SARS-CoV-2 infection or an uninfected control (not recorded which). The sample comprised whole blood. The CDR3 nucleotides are TGTGCCAGCAGCGTGAACTCTGGGGCCAACGTCCTGACTTTC. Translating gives CASSVNSGANVLTF.